This record covers a single T cell receptor (beta chain). The antigen is undetermined. Making cDNA involved eight separate reactions per sample. A template switching step added UMIs, each with a 6-nucleotide sample barcode. After re-calling the 5' RACE reads, TCRdb lists one entry per CDR3 protein, DNA absent. The ten top clones account for 2% to 3%, within a sample of over 110,000 distinct CDR3 sequences. This entry comes from a study of monozygotic twins with inflammatory bowel disease. Looked up from germline, CDR1 is SGHTA and CDR2 is FQGNSA. CDR3 length: 13 residues. Study-wide results and limits: Healthy co-twins exceeded IBD patients in TCRbeta diversity as measured by inverse Simpson.

Each donor supplied approximately 2.5 ml of blood. Sequenced: blood. This chain links TRBV7-2 with TRBJ2-7; the TRBD2 assignment by TCRdb is unverifiable without DNA. This TCR was recovered from a human donor with ulcerative colitis or Crohn's disease, or a healthy co-twin of an affected twin (not recorded which). The CDR3 is CASSFLAWGEQYF. The full variable domain, completed using reference TRBV7-2 and TRBJ2-7, is GAGVSQSPSNKVTEKGKDVELRCDPISGHTALYWYRQSLGQGLEFLIYFQGNSAPDKSGLPSDRFSAERTGGSVSTLTIQRTQQEDSAVYLCASSFLAWGEQYFGPGTRLTVT.